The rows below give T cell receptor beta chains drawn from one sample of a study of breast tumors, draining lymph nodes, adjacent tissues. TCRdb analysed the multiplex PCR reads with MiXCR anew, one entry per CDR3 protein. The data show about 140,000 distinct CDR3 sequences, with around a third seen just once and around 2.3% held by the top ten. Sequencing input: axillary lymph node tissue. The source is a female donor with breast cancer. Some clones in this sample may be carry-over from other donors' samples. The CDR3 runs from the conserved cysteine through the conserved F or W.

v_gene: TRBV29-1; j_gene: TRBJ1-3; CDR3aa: CSVDRGTEGNTIYF
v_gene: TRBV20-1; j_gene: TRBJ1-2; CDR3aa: CSARPSERVYGYTF
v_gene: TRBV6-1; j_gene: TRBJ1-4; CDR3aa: CASKHGEKLFF
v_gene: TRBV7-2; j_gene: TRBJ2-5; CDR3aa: CASSSPGVSRETQYF
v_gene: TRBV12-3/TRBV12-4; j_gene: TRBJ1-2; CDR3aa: CASSLQDGNYGYTF
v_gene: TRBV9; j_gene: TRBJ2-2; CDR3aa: CASSVPSGELFF
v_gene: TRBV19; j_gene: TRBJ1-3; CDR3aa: CAATAKFALSGNTIYF
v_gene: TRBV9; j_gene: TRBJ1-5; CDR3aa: CASSGNDRPNQPQHF
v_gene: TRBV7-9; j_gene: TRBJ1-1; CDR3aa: CASSLVSGDEAFF
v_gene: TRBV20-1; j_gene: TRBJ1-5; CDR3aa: CGARQGGQPQHF
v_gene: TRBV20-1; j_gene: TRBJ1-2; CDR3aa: CSAQDYGYTF
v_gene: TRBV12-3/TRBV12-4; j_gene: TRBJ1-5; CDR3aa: CASSRGVSNQPQHF
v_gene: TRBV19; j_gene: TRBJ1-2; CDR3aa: CASSSPGEGDYGYTF
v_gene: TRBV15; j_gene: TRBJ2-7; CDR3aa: CATSRDRHYEQYF
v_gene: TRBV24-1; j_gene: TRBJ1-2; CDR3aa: CATSSYDRAYGYTF
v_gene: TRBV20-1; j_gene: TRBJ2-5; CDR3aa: CSARDDQGMETQYF
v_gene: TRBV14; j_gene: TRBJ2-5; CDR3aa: CASSNRDTQETQSF
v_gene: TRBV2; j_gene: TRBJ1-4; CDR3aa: CASSATLWGEGKLFF
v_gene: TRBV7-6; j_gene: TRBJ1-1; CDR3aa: CATALLGVGFNTEAFF
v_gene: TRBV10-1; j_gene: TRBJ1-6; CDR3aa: CASSRNPENSPLHF
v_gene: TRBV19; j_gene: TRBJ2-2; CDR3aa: CASTIGSYRELFF
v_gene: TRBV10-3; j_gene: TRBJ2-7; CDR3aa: CAISESTSEQYF
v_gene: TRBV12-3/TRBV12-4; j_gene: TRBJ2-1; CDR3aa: CASSFHGGNYNEQFF
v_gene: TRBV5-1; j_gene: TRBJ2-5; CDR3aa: CASSPGQVKDTQYF
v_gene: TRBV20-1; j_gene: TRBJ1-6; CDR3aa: CSARTPEGGLTSPLHF
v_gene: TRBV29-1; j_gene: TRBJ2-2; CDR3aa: CSVVLRPPNTGELFF
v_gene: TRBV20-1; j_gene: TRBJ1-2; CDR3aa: CSASGLASSGGYTF
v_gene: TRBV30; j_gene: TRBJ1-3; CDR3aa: CAWTVHGGNTIYF